This is a list of T cell receptor beta chains from one sample in a study of blood T cell repertoires in COVID-19. Here immunoSEQ multiplex PCR was the method, and the copy in TCRdb shows in-frame clones only, minus some. The sample records approximately 120,000 clones, less than 90% being singletons. The specimen was peripheral blood. These receptors came from a man aged 80 or over with active or convalescent COVID-19. The CDR3 runs from the conserved cysteine through the conserved F or W. The D gene is left open where the match is weak. A row's size may be missing; if present it is once, few, many or a size class.

CDR3 DNA: TGTGCCAGCAGCTCCCGTCCCGGGACAGGGAGGGGGACTGAAGCTTTCTTT
CDR3 protein: CASSSRPGTGRGTEAFF
V gene: TRBV7-3
D gene: TRBD1
J gene: TRBJ1-1
clone size: NA

CDR3 DNA: TGTGCCACCAGTGATTTGGGGGCAGGGGGCGACGCAGATACGCAGTATTTT
CDR3 protein: CATSDLGAGGDADTQYF
V gene: TRBV24-1
D gene: TRBD1
J gene: TRBJ2-3
clone size: once

CDR3 DNA: TGTGCCAGCAGCTTGCCAGGGCGAAGAAGTAACTATGGCTACACCTTC
CDR3 protein: CASSLPGRRSNYGYTF
V gene: TRBV5-6
D gene: NA
J gene: TRBJ1-2
clone size: NA

CDR3 DNA: TGTGCCAGCAGTGTGGAGGGGAACACTGAAGCTTTCTTT
CDR3 protein: CASSVEGNTEAFF
V gene: TRBV6-4
D gene: NA
J gene: TRBJ1-1
clone size: NA

CDR3 DNA: TGTGCCAGCAGACCGACCGGACAGATCCGCCTCTATGGCTACACCTTC
CDR3 protein: CASRPTGQIRLYGYTF
V gene: TRBV5-4
D gene: NA
J gene: TRBJ1-2
clone size: NA

CDR3 DNA: TGTGCCTGGAGTCCTGACCCGGGACTAGCGGGCCCCGTGGGGCAAGAGACCCAGTACTTC
CDR3 protein: CAWSPDPGLAGPVGQETQYF
V gene: TRBV30
D gene: TRBD2
J gene: TRBJ2-5
clone size: NA

CDR3 DNA: TGCAGTGCTAGTGAGGGGGCGCGCACAGATACGCAGTATTTT
CDR3 protein: CSASEGARTDTQYF
V gene: TRBV20-1
D gene: TRBD1
J gene: TRBJ2-3
clone size: once

CDR3 DNA: TGTGCCAGCACCACGGCAGGGGGCACAGATACGCAGTATTTT
CDR3 protein: CASTTAGGTDTQYF
V gene: TRBV7-3
D gene: NA
J gene: TRBJ2-3
clone size: NA

CDR3 DNA: TGTGCCAGCAGGCTCTTGGGGGGGACCGGGGAGCTGTTTTTT
CDR3 protein: CASRLLGGTGELFF
V gene: TRBV6-5
D gene: TRBD2
J gene: TRBJ2-2
clone size: once

CDR3 DNA: TGCGCCAGCAGCCTAGGACAGGGGGCCTACAATGAGCAGTTCTTC
CDR3 protein: CASSLGQGAYNEQFF
V gene: TRBV5-1
D gene: TRBD1
J gene: TRBJ2-1
clone size: few

CDR3 DNA: TGTGCCAGCAGTTTCGGACAGGGAGGGAACACCTTC
CDR3 protein: CASSFGQGGNTF
V gene: TRBV12-3/TRBV12-4
D gene: TRBD1
J gene: TRBJ1-2
clone size: NA

CDR3 DNA: TGTGCCAGCACCGACAGGGGGCTGCACACTGAAGCTTTCTTT
CDR3 protein: CASTDRGLHTEAFF
V gene: TRBV6-5
D gene: TRBD1
J gene: TRBJ1-1
clone size: NA

CDR3 DNA: TGCGCCAGCAGCCCCGGGGATTCTTCTGGAAACACCATATATTTT
CDR3 protein: CASSPGDSSGNTIYF
V gene: TRBV5-1
D gene: NA
J gene: TRBJ1-3
clone size: NA

CDR3 DNA: TGTGCCAGTCAAACCAGGATTACCGACTATGGCTACACCTTC
CDR3 protein: CASQTRITDYGYTF
V gene: TRBV6-5
D gene: NA
J gene: TRBJ1-2
clone size: NA

CDR3 DNA: TGCGCCAGCAGGTCCACGTTGGGACAGGATTACACCGGGGAGCTGTTTTTT
CDR3 protein: CASRSTLGQDYTGELFF
V gene: TRBV4-1
D gene: TRBD1
J gene: TRBJ2-2
clone size: NA

CDR3 DNA: TGCAGTGCCGCTCCTAAAGAGACCCAGTACTTC
CDR3 protein: CSAAPKETQYF
V gene: TRBV20-1
D gene: NA
J gene: TRBJ2-5
clone size: few

CDR3 DNA: TGTGCCAGTAGTTCCGCCCCGGACAGGTACTATGGCTACACCTTC
CDR3 protein: CASSSAPDRYYGYTF
V gene: TRBV19
D gene: TRBD1
J gene: TRBJ1-2
clone size: NA

CDR3 DNA: TGTGCCAGCAGCCCATTGCGGACGCGGAGGAAGGCCAAAAACATTCAGTACTTC
CDR3 protein: CASSPLRTRRKAKNIQYF
V gene: TRBV3-1/TRBV3-2
D gene: NA
J gene: TRBJ2-4
clone size: few

CDR3 DNA: TGTGCCATCAAGGTGCGACAGGGCCGCAATGAGCAGTTCTTC
CDR3 protein: CAIKVRQGRNEQFF
V gene: TRBV10-3
D gene: TRBD1
J gene: TRBJ2-1
clone size: NA

CDR3 DNA: TGCGCCAGCCACAGGGGGCTGGGCGGGGAGCTGTTTTTT
CDR3 protein: CASHRGLGGELFF
V gene: TRBV5-1
D gene: TRBD1
J gene: TRBJ2-2
clone size: NA

CDR3 DNA: TGTGCCAGCTCACTAAACCAATCCCCAGGGGGCTATACAGATACGCAGTATTTT
CDR3 protein: CASSLNQSPGGYTDTQYF
V gene: TRBV18
D gene: TRBD1
J gene: TRBJ2-3
clone size: NA

CDR3 DNA: TGTGCCAGCTCACAAGACAGACCACCCCTCCACTTT
CDR3 protein: CASSQDRPPLHF
V gene: TRBV18
D gene: NA
J gene: TRBJ1-6
clone size: NA

CDR3 DNA: TGCAGTGCTAGTTCTTCCAGGGGGCTTACCTACGAGCAGTACTTC
CDR3 protein: CSASSSRGLTYEQYF
V gene: TRBV20-1
D gene: TRBD1
J gene: TRBJ2-7
clone size: NA

CDR3 DNA: TGTGCCAGTGGCCCCAACAATCAGCCCCAGCATTTT
CDR3 protein: CASGPNNQPQHF
V gene: TRBV19
D gene: NA
J gene: TRBJ1-5
clone size: few

CDR3 DNA: TGTGCCAGCATAAGGGGGAGAGATACGCAGTATTTT
CDR3 protein: CASIRGRDTQYF
V gene: TRBV11-2
D gene: NA
J gene: TRBJ2-3
clone size: NA

CDR3 DNA: TGTGCCACCGAAGGACTAGCGGGAGGGAGTGAGCAGTTCTTC
CDR3 protein: CATEGLAGGSEQFF
V gene: TRBV27
D gene: TRBD2
J gene: TRBJ2-1
clone size: NA